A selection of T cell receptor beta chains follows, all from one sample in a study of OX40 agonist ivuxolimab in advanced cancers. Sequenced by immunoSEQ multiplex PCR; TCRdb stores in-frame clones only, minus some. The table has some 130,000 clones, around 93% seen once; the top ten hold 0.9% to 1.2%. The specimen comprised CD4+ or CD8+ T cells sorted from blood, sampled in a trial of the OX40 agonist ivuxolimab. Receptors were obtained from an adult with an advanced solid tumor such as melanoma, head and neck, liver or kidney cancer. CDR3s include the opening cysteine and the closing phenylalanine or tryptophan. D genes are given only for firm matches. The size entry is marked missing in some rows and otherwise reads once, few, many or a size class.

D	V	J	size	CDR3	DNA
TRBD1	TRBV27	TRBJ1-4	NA	CASSPYQGASSRVFF	TGTGCCAGCAGCCCCTATCAGGGGGCGTCGAGTAGGGTGTTTTTT
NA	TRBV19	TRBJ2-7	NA	CASSPLPVAAPYEQYF	TGTGCCAGTAGTCCCCTCCCGGTGGCAGCCCCCTACGAGCAGTACTTC
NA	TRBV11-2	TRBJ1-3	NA	CASSALREKGNTIYF	TGTGCCAGCAGCGCGTTAAGGGAAAAGGGAAACACCATATATTTT
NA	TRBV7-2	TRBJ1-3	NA	CASSVDRPSGNTIYF	TGTGCCAGCAGCGTGGACCGGCCCTCTGGAAACACCATATATTTT
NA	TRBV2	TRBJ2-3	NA	CASRGLRATGTDTRYF	TGTGCCAGCAGGGGCCTGCGGGCGACTGGTACAGATACGCGGTATTTT
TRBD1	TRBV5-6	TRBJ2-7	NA	CASSRARTGRSYEQYF	TGTGCCAGCAGTCGCGCGCGGACAGGGAGGTCCTACGAGCAGTACTTC
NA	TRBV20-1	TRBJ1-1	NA	CSASGRTEAFF	TGCAGTGCTAGTGGGAGGACTGAAGCTTTCTTT
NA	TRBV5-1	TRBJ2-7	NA	CASSIGLEAYEQYF	TGCGCCAGCAGCATCGGACTGGAAGCCTACGAGCAGTACTTC
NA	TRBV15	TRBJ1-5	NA	CATSRDQGTVSQPQHF	TGTGCCACCAGCAGAGATCAGGGGACCGTATCACAACCCCAGCATTTT
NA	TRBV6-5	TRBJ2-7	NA	CASRPDSLYEMEYF	TGTGCCAGCAGACCCGACAGCCTCTATGAAATGGAGTACTTC
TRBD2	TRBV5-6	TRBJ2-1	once	CASSSPGLADNNEQFF	TGTGCCAGCAGCTCCCCAGGACTAGCGGACAACAATGAGCAGTTCTTC
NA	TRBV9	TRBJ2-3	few	CASSFRSRTGADTQYF	TGTGCCAGCAGCTTCCGGTCTCGCACGGGGGCAGATACGCAGTATTTT
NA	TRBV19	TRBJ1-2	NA	CASSIYNYGYTF	TGTGCCAGTAGTATCTATAACTATGGCTACACCTTC
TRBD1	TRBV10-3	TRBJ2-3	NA	CAIRRTGVTDTQYF	TGTGCCATCAGAAGGACAGGGGTGACAGATACGCAGTATTTT
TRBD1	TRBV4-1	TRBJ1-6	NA	CASSQDWYRDRGSGSPLHF	TGCGCCAGCAGCCAAGACTGGTACCGGGACAGGGGGTCAGGATCACCCCTCCACTTT
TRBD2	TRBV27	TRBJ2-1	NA	CASSSSGTSGPRGEQFF	TGTGCCAGCAGTTCATCCGGGACTAGCGGCCCTCGGGGTGAGCAGTTCTTC
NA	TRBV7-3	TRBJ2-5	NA	CASSLQVGAGWETQYF	TGTGCCAGCAGCTTACAGGTCGGGGCAGGGTGGGAGACCCAGTACTTC
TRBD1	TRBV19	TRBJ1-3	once	CASSEGATGNTIYF	TGTGCCAGTAGTGAGGGGGCGACCGGAAACACCATATATTTT
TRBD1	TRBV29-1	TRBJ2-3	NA	CSVETGGTDTQYF	TGCAGCGTTGAAACAGGGGGCACAGATACGCAGTATTTT
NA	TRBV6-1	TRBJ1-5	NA	CAMGWPGQPQHF	TGTGCCATGGGTTGGCCCGGTCAGCCCCAGCATTTT
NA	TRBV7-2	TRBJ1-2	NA	CASSPSPGIHGYGYTF	TGTGCCAGCAGCCCGTCCCCGGGGATACATGGCTATGGCTACACCTTC
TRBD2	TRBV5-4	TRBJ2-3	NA	CASSLRTSGSRGTDTQYF	TGTGCCAGCAGCCTAAGGACTAGCGGGAGTCGAGGCACAGATACGCAGTATTTT
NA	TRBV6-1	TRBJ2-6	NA	CASSSGASGANVLTF	TGTGCCAGCAGTTCAGGGGCCTCCGGGGCCAACGTCCTGACTTTC
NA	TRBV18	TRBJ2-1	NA	CASSPPGAGVYNEQFF	TGTGCCAGCTCACCTCCCGGGGCCGGGGTTTACAATGAGCAGTTCTTC
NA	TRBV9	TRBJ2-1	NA	CASSPTRGIINEQFF	TGTGCCAGCAGCCCAACCAGGGGCATTATTAATGAGCAGTTCTTC
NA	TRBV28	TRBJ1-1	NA	CASKVVVLNTEAFF	TGTGCCAGCAAGGTCGTGGTGCTAAACACTGAAGCTTTCTTT
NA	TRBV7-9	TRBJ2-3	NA	CASSMGGGSTDTQYF	TGTGCCAGCAGCATGGGAGGGGGTTCCACAGATACGCAGTATTTT
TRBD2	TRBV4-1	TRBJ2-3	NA	CASSQEGDGLAGVTDTQYF	TGCGCCAGCAGCCAAGAGGGGGATGGGCTAGCGGGAGTCACAGATACGCAGTATTTT
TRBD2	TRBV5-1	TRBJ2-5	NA	CASSLYHGGVQETQYF	TGCGCCAGCAGCTTGTACCACGGGGGGGTCCAAGAGACCCAGTACTTC
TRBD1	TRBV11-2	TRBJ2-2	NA	CASSSPWGTEGGELFF	TGTGCCAGCAGCTCACCTTGGGGGACAGAGGGCGGGGAGCTGTTTTTT
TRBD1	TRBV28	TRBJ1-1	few	CASSIGTGDTEAFF	TGTGCCAGCAGTATAGGGACAGGGGACACTGAAGCTTTCTTT
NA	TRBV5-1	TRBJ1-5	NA	CASSLVGAWDQPQHF	TGCGCCAGCAGCTTGGTAGGGGCGTGGGATCAGCCCCAGCATTTT
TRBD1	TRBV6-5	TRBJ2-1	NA	CASSRTGYNEQFF	TGTGCCAGCAGCCGGACAGGATACAATGAGCAGTTCTTC
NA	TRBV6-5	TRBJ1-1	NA	CASRGGVVGTEAFF	TGTGCCAGCAGGGGAGGGGTGGTAGGCACTGAAGCTTTCTTT
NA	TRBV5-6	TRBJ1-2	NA	CASSRYQGTYGYTF	TGTGCCAGCAGCCGATACCAGGGGACCTATGGCTACACCTTC
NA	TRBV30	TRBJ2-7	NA	CAWSVTANRPYEQYF	TGTGCCTGGAGTGTAACCGCGAACCGGCCTTACGAGCAGTACTTC
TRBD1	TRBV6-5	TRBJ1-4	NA	CASGGRGYEKLFF	TGTGCCAGCGGAGGCAGGGGGTATGAAAAACTGTTTTTT
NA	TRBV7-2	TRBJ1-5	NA	CASSPRAGEQPQHF	TGTGCCAGCAGCCCAAGGGCAGGGGAGCAGCCCCAGCATTTT